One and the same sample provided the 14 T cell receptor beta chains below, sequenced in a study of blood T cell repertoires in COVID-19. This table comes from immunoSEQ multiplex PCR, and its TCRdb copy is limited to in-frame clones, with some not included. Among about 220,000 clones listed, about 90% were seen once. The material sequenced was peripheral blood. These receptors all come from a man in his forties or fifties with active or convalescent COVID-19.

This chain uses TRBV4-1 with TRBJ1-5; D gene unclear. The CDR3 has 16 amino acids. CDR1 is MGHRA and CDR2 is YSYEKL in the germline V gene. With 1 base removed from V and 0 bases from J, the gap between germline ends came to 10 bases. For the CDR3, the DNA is TGCGCCAGCAGCCAAGGAGGGAGGTTTAGCAATCAGCCCCAGCATTTT. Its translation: CASSQGGRFSNQPQHF.

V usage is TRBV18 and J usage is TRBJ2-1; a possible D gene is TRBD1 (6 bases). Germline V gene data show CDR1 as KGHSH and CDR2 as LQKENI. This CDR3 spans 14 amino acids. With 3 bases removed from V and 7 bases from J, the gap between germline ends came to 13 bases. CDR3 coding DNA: TGTGCCAGCTCACCGCTGGACAGTCGGAATGAGCAGTTCTTC. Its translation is CASSPLDSRNEQFF.

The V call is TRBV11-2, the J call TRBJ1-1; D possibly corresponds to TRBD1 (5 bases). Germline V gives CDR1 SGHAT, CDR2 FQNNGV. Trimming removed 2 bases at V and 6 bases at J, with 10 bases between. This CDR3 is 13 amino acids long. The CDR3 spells CASSLRTQPEAFF. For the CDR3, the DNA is TGTGCCAGCAGCTTACGGACACAGCCTGAAGCTTTCTTT. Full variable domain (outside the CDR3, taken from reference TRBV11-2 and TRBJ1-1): EAGVAQSPRYKIIEKRQSVAFWCNPISGHATLYWYQQILGQGPKLLIQFQNNGVVDDSQLPKDRFSAERLKGVDSTLKIQPAKLEDSAVYLCASSLRTQPEAFFGQGTRLTVV.

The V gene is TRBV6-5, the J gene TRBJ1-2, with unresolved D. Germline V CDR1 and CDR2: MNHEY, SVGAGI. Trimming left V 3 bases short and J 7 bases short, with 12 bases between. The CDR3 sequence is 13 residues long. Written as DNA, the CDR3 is TGTGCCAGCAGTTATCCCGGAGTGGGTGGCTACACCTTC. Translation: CASSYPGVGGYTF.

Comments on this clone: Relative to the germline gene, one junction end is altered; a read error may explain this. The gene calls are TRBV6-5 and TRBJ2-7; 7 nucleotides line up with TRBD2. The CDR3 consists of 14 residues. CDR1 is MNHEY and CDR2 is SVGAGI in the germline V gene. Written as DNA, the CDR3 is TGTGCCAGCAGACTACCGGGACTACTCTACGGGCAGTACTTC. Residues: CASRLPGLLYGQYF.

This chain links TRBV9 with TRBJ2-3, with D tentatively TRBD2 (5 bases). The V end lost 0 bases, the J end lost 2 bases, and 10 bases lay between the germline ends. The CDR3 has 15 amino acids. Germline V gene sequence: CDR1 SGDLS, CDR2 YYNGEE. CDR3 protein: CASSVGSGFTDTQYF. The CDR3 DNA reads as TGTGCCAGCAGCGTAGGCTCGGGATTCACAGATACGCAGTATTTT.

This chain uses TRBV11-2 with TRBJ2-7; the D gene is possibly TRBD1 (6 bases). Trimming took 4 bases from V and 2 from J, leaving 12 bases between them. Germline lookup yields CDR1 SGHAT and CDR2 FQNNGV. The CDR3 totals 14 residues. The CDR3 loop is CASSSIQGPYEQYF. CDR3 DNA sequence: TGTGCCAGCAGCTCCATACAGGGCCCCTACGAGCAGTACTTC.

The CDR3 sequence: CASEPRRAATNEKLFF. For the CDR3, the DNA is TGTGCCAGCGAGCCCCGCAGGGCCGCAACTAATGAAAAACTGTTTTTT. This chain links TRBV4-2 with TRBJ1-4; D is possibly TRBD1 (5 bases). CDR1 is LGHNA, CDR2 YNFKEQ, per germline. This CDR3 comprises 16 residues. Trimming shortened V by 8 bases and J by 0 bases, and 16 bases separated the two germline ends.

The CDR3 spells CASSTWDSSYGYTF. The CDR3, as DNA: TGCGCCAGCAGCACCTGGGACAGTAGCTATGGCTACACCTTC. V usage is TRBV4-1 and J usage is TRBJ1-2; 7 bases are shared with TRBD1. Germline V lookup: CDR1 MGHRA, CDR2 YSYEKL. The ends lost 5 bases at V and 4 bases at J; junction bases unmatched: 7. The CDR3 extends over 14 amino acids.

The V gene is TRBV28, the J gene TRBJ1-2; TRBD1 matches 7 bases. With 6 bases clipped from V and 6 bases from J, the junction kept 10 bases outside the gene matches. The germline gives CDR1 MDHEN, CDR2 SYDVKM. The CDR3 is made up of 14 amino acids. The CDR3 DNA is TGTGCCAGCAGCAAGAGCTGGGACAGACATGGCTACACCTTC. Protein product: CASSKSWDRHGYTF.

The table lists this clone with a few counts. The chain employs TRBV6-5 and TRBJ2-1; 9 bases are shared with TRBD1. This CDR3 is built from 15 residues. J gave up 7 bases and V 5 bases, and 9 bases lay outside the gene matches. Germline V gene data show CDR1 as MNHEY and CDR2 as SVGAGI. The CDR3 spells CASSNRDRASNEQFF. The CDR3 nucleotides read TGTGCCAGCAGTAACCGGGACAGGGCGTCGAATGAGCAGTTCTTC.

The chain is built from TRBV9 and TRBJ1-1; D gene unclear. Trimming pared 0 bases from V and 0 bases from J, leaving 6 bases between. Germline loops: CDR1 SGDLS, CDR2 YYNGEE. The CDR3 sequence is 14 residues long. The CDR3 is CASSVAPMNTEAFF. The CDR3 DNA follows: TGTGCCAGCAGCGTAGCGCCTATGAACACTGAAGCTTTCTTT.

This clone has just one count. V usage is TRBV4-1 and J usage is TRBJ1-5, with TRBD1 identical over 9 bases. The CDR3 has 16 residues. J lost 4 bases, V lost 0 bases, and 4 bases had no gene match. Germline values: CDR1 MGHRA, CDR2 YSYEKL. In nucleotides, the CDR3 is TGCGCCAGCAGCCAAGAGACAGGGGGGTTAAATCAGCCCCAGCATTTT. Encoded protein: CASSQETGGLNQPQHF.

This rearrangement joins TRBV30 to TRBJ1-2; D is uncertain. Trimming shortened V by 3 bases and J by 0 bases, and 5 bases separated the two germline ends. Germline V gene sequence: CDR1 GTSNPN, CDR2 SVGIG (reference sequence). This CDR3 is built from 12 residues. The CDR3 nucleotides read TGTGCCTGGAGACCTACTAACTATGGCTACACCTTC. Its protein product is CAWRPTNYGYTF. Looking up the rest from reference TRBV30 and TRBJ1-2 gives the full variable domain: SQTIHQWPATLVQPVGSPLSLECTVEGTSNPNLYWYRQAAGRGLQLLFYSVGIGQISSEVPQNLSASRPQDRQFILSSKKLLLSDSGFYLCAWRPTNYGYTFGSGTRLTVV.